This T cell receptor (beta chain) was captured in a study of cytomegalovirus exposure and HLA in healthy donors listed by TCRdb under 2017. For context, the study as a whole: An earlier analysis of 550 to 700 of the donors reported 250 to 350 Gb of sequence data and about 100 million unique TCR beta sequences from 150 million to 200 million T cells. Roughly 300 gigabases of sequencing data and some 85 million unique TCR sequences were included in an early release covering roughly 700 HLA-typed donors. Of the 350 to 400 genotyped donors, approximately 82% fell in the genetic ancestry cluster associated with self-reported Caucasian donors. The aim of the study was to test whether cataloging public T cell receptors could identify signatures of past pathogen exposure. Using immunosequencing, the study profiled T cell repertoires from fewer than 850 subjects and related those repertoires to cytomegalovirus serostatus. A separate validation cohort of 90 to 150 different subjects was used in addition to the approximately 610-subject first cohort. High-throughput TCR immunosequencing, statistical association of individual TCRs with disease status, and machine learning were combined to predict cytomegalovirus infection status. A later analysis re-examined previously published TCR beta repertoires from about 700 donors and added high-resolution HLA genotyping to investigate patterns of TCR occurrence. The later analysis used no new phenotypic data to find candidate immune exposures, relying instead on TCR beta sequences and their occurrence across donors. An earlier analysis of some 500 of the donors applied high-throughput TCR beta sequencing to assess whether each TCR beta V gene segment acted as functional or pseudogenic. Donor age, sex, ethnicity and CMV serostatus were compiled alongside the repertoire data. In a later genetic analysis, genome-wide SNP genotypes for about three fifths of the roughly 670 donors were used, and that subset was treated as a discovery cohort. Every discovery cohort repertoire had been produced on one sequencing platform. Both class I and class II loci were covered by HLA typing, at four-digit resolution. Typing coverage varied by locus: roughly 629-640 donors for A, B, C, DRB1 and DQB1; roughly 510 for DQA1; over 600 for DPA1; 450 to 480 for DPB1. Roughly 5 DR-DQ haplotypes were handled as single units for association and clustering because linkage in the cohort was strong. On average, over 200,000 unique TCR beta nucleotide sequences were sequenced per donor among more than 350 genotyped donors of the cohort, with roughly 18% of those sequences being non-productive. The investigation overall reported the following: Correlated functional status among segregating V segments might be attributable to linkage disequilibrium, but an unknown experimental factor could not be ruled out. In vitro tests confirmed that a few of the cytomegalovirus-associated TCR beta chains recognize cytomegalovirus antigens. A later genetic analysis associated a missense DCLRE1C variant with V-gene and J-gene trimming of TCR beta chains, and an independent cohort replicated the association. This cohort had only TCR beta chains sequenced, and the lack of alpha or paired-chain data limited which features could be detected. A later analysis found that most CMV-associated TCR beta chains appeared HLA-restricted, with HLA associations seemingly driven largely by CMV exposure. An earlier analysis of approximately 570 of the donors showed that most TCR beta V segments appeared in productive rearrangements either about 90% or about 30% of the time, which broadly matched IMGT annotations. A later analysis found that TCR association rates varied across HLA loci, with DRB1 alleles showing the most associated TCRs and HLA-C alleles the fewest. The study listed approximately 160 TCR beta chains as associated with cytomegalovirus. A further reported finding was that TCR beta sequences accurately predicted the HLA-A and HLA-B alleles for most subjects in the first cohort. A cluster of highly shared sequence variants was judged likely to represent a technical artifact of the sequencing pipeline. It was suggested by the authors that the approach could potentially be generalized to other disease states and immunological phenotypes. The 87-base-pair reads could not distinguish some IMGT-functional V segments, including TRBV6-2 and TRBV6-3, so those segments were excluded. Because counts were too low, about 15 rarely observed V segments, including chromosome 9 orphons, were left out of the earlier analysis of some 640 of the donors. Most TCR sequences were observed very rarely across donors, whereas some public TCRs were present in many individuals. A later analysis associated around 16,000 TCR beta sequences with specific HLA alleles at a false discovery rate of 0.05. For the cohort, immune exposure information was limited to CMV serostatus. Because HLA typing was unavailable for some donors at each locus, only the typed subset was used in association tests. The classifier was reported to diagnose cytomegalovirus status with high specificity and sensitivity in both the original and validation cohorts. A later genetic analysis reported fewer N-insertions in productive TCRs among donors in an Asian-associated ancestry cluster than the approximately 670-donor mean. A later analysis found that HLA-associated TCR beta chains were more clonally expanded and had lower generation probabilities than equally common non-associated chains. Assigning TCR associations to individual alleles was difficult when HLA alleles, especially DR and DQ, strongly co-occurred. Sequencing depth was assumed to be roughly uniform across donors in the presence/absence analyses, though that assumption may not hold. Several of the top co-occurrence clusters appeared to be linked to parvovirus B19, influenza, CMV and Epstein-Barr virus, according to a later analysis.

To note about this clone: No antigen is known for it. No qualities accompany the bases; no much larger clone lies one base away.

From cysteine to phenylalanine, the CDR3 is 13 amino acids long. Only the CDR3 DNA is retained, 39 bases long and in frame from the first base. For CDR1 and CDR2, the germline V gene lists SGHRS and YFSETQ. V lost 4 bases and J lost 2 bases, and the count of bases not matched to a germline gene is 2. The method behind the library was the immunoSEQ multiplex PCR assay. The multiplex PCR relied on a mix of 60 forward primers for TCR Vbeta segments and 13 reverse primers for TCR Jbeta segments. The CDR3 region of rearranged TCR beta genes was amplified from genomic DNA by a multiplex PCR assay. The Illumina HiSeq System was used to sequence the amplified TCR beta libraries as 87-base-pair reads. From the authors' description of their analysis: A later analysis tallied 75 million to 85 million unique TCR beta chains across the approximately 670 repertoires, and approximately 11 million of those chains were shared by two or more donors. To remove PCR and sequencing errors, raw reads were error-corrected and collapsed into unique sequences using a nearest-neighbor algorithm that merged closely related sequences. Alignment of CDR3 sequences to IMGT reference sequences was used to assign V, D and J gene segments. For a sequence to be retained, at least a six-nucleotide match to both a V gene segment and a J gene segment was required. Rearrangements were classified as productive when the CDR3 lacked stop codons and remained in frame with V and J, and all other rearrangements were classified as non-productive. CDR3 was defined by IMGT convention, running from the second conserved V-encoded cysteine to the conserved J-encoded phenylalanine. In an earlier analysis of 500 to 650 of the donors, sequences lacking an unambiguous match to a single V gene segment were excluded. In an earlier analysis of roughly 500 of the donors, V segments were called functional above 56.7% productive rearrangements and were called segregating when the between-donor standard deviation exceeded 5%. A statistical classification framework was built for diagnosing cytomegalovirus status from the catalog of TCR beta chain sequences. A later analysis assigned V and J genes by comparing TCR nucleotide sequences with IMGT/GENE-DB human TR gene sequences. Using the TCRdist pipeline, a later analysis assigned CDR3 sequences along with most-parsimonious VDJ recombination scenarios. In a later analysis, each TCR beta chain was defined by its CDR3 amino acid sequence together with its V-gene family, and reads lacking a unique V-gene family were excluded. In a later analysis, 500 to 650 highly shared, low-generation-probability nucleotide sequences were removed to address suspected cross-contamination and a sequencing artifact. In a later analysis, a clonal expansion index was calculated for each public chain from normalized within-repertoire ranks of inferred template counts. In a later analysis, generation probabilities were computed using a VDJ recombination model fitted to out-of-frame rearrangements, and the results were checked against IGoR. Hypergeometric tests were used in a later analysis to score TCR-TCR, TCR-HLA and TCR-CMV co-occurrence, with a repertoire-size bias correction applied to the TCR pairs. A later analysis estimated false discovery rates by permuting HLA or CMV assignments 20 times. In a later analysis, co-occurring TCRs were grouped with DBSCAN, and TCRdist sequence similarity was added when clustering was performed within HLA-allele-positive subsets. Repertoires with fewer than 30,000 or more than 120,000 public chains, plus five repertoires with anomalous nucleotide sharing, were excluded from co-occurrence clustering. In its TCRdb copy, this immuneACCESS table keeps in-frame sequences only and misses some clones. Where compared with another copy, unresolved V genes explain less than half of these, and the others have no known cause. That table is the source of V, J and clone size, and D and trimming were worked out from the DNA. The sample includes around 76,000 clones, with roughly 67% observed a single time. The biggest ten clones account for 6.5% to 8% of the sample.

The cohort comprised fewer than 750 healthy bone marrow donors. At the time of sampling, all cohort members were nominally healthy, though unrecorded immune exposures were likely present. The donor tested CMV seropositive, placing the donor among the 290 or so seropositive members of the cohort. A peripheral blood sample was provided by each donor, and peripheral blood mononuclear cells were used for TCR beta sequencing. Genomic DNA was extracted from the blood cell samples with the Qiagen DNeasy Blood Extraction Kit. The rearranged segments are TRBV5-1 and TRBJ1-2, with 7 bases matching TRBD1. The source of this sequence is a man between 35 and 55 years old in good health and CMV-seropositive. The source material was PBMCs. The bases read TGCGCCAGCAGCAGGGGGCGCAACTATGGCTACACCTTC. This is translated as CASSRGRNYGYTF.